This TCR beta chain was recovered during a study of blood T cell repertoires in COVID-19. In the study overall: T cells, B-cell-depleted T cells, or PBMCs provided the cDNA or gDNA that served as material.

Produced via immunoSEQ multiplex PCR; TCRdb's table is partial and in-frame only. The sample lists 190,000 or so clones; more than 75% were seen once. This clonotype originated in a man in his forties with active or convalescent COVID-19. The sequenced material came from peripheral blood.

This CDR3 is CASSSLGQDNYGYTF. DNA of the CDR3: TGTGCCAGCAGCTCCTTAGGACAGGATAACTATGGCTACACCTTC. The rearrangement links TRBV5-6 to TRBJ1-2, with 7 positions matching TRBD1. The CDR3 sequence is 15 residues long. With V trimmed by 3 bases and J by 1 base, 6 bases remained unmatched. The germline CDR1 and CDR2 sequences are SGHDT and YYEEEE.